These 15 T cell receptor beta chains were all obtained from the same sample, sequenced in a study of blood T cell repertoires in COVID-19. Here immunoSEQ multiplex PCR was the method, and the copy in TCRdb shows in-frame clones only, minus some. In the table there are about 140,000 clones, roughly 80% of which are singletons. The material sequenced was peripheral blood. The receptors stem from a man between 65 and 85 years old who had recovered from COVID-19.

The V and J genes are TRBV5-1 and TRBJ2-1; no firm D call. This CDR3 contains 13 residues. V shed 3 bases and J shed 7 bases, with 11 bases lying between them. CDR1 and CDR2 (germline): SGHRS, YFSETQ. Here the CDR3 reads CASSSLSSNEQFF. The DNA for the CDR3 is TGCGCCAGCAGCTCCTTATCTTCTAATGAGCAGTTCTTC.

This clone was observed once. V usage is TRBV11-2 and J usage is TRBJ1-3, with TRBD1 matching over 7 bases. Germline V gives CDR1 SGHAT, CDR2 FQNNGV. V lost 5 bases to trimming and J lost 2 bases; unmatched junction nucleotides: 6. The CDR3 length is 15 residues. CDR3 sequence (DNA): TGTGCCAGCAGCAGGGACAGTCTGGCTGGAAACACCATATATTTT. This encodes CASSRDSLAGNTIYF.

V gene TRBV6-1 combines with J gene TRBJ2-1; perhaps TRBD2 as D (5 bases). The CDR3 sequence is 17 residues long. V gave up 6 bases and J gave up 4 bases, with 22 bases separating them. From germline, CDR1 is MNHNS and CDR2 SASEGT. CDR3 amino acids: CASSENPGELGYNEQFF. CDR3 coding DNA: TGTGCCAGCAGCGAAAATCCCGGGGAGCTTGGGTACAATGAGCAGTTCTTC.

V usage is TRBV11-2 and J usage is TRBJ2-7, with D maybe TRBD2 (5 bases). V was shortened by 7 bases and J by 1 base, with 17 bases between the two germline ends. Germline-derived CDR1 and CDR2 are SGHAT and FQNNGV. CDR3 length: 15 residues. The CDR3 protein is CASIRKGGLSYEQYF. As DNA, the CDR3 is TGTGCCAGCATCCGAAAAGGAGGACTTTCCTACGAGCAGTACTTC.

The CDR3 sequence is CASSPISGNTEAFF. DNA of the CDR3: TGTGCCAGCTCACCAATATCAGGGAACACTGAAGCTTTCTTT. The chain carries TRBV18 and TRBJ1-1; D is uncertain. Germline assignment: CDR1 KGHSH and CDR2 LQKENI. The CDR3 is 14 residues long. V gave up 2 bases and J gave up 1 base, with 8 bases separating them.

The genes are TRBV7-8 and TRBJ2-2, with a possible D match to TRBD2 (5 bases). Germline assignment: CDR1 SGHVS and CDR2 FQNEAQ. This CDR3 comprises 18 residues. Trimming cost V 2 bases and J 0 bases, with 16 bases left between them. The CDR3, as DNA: TGTGCCAGCAGCTTATATGGGTACGGCGGGCCGAACACCGGGGAGCTGTTTTTT. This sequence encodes CASSLYGYGGPNTGELFF.

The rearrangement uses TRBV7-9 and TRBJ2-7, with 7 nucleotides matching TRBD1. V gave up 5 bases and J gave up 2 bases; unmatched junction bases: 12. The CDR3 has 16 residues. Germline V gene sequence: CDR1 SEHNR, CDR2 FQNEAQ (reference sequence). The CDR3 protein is CASSTSLGTAAYEQYF. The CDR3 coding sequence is TGTGCCAGCAGCACAAGCCTCGGGACAGCCGCCTACGAGCAGTACTTC. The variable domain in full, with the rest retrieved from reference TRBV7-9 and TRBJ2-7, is DTGVSQNPRHKITKRGQNVTFRCDPISEHNRLYWYRQTLGQGPEFLTYFQNEAQLEKSRLLSDRFSAERPKGSFSTLEIQRTEQGDSAMYLCASSTSLGTAAYEQYFGPGTRLTVT.

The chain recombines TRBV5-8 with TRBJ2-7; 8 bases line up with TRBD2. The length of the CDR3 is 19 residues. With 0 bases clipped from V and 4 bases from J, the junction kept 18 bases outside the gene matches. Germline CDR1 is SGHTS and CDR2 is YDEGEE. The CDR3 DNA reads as TGTGCCAGCAGCTTGGCGAGTTGGGGTGTAGCGGGAAAAGGGTACGAGCAGTACTTC. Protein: CASSLASWGVAGKGYEQYF.

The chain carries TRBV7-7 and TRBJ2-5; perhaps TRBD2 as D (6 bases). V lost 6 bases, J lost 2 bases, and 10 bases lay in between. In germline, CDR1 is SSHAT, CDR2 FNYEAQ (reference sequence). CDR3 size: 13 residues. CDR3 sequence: CASSRGMQETQYF. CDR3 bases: TGTGCCAGCAGTCGGGGGATGCAAGAGACCCAGTACTTC. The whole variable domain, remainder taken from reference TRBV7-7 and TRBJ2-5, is GAGVSQSPRYKVTKRGQDVTLRCDPISSHATLYWYQQALGQGPEFLTYFNYEAQPDKSGLPSDRFSAERPEGSISTLTIQRTEQRDSAMYRCASSRGMQETQYFGPGTRLLVL.

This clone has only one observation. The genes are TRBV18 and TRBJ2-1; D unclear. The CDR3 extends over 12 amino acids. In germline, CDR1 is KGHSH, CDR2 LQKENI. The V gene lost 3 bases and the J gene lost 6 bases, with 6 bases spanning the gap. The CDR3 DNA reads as TGTGCCAGCTCACCCCTTTCCAATGAGCAGTTCTTC. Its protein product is CASSPLSNEQFF.

The CDR3, as DNA: TGCGCCAGCAGCCAAGGACTAGCGGTAGGGGAGCAGTACTTC. Translation gives CASSQGLAVGEQYF. The chain combines TRBV4-3 with TRBJ2-7; 9 positions agree with TRBD2. Germline CDR1 reads LGHNA; CDR2 reads YSLEER. V trimming: 1 base; J trimming: 7 bases; junction bases outside the gene matches: 5. This CDR3 has 14 residues.

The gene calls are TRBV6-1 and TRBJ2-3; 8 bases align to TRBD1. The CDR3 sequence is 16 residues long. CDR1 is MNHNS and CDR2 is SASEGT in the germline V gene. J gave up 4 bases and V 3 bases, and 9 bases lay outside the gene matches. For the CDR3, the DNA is TGTGCCAGCAGTGAGAGGACAGGGTTTAGTCCAGATACGCAGTATTTT. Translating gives CASSERTGFSPDTQYF.

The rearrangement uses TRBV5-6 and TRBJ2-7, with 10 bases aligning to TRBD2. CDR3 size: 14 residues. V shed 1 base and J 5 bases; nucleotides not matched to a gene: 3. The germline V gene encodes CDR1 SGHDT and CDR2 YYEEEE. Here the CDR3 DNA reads TGTGCCAGCAGCTTGAGCGGGAGGGGGGACGAGCAGTACTTC. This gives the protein CASSLSGRGDEQYF.

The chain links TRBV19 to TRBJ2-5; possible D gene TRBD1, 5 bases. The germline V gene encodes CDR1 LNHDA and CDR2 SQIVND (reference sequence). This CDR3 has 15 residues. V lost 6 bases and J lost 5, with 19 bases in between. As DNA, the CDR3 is TGTGCCAGTAGGCGACAGTTTTTCGGGCGCGAGACCCAGTACTTC. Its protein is CASRRQFFGRETQYF.

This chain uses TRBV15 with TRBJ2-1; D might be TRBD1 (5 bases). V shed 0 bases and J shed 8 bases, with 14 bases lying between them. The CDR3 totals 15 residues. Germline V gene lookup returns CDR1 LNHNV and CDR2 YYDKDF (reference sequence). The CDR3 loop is CATSREGRGKDEQFF. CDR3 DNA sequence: TGTGCCACCAGCAGAGAGGGAAGGGGCAAAGATGAGCAGTTCTTC.